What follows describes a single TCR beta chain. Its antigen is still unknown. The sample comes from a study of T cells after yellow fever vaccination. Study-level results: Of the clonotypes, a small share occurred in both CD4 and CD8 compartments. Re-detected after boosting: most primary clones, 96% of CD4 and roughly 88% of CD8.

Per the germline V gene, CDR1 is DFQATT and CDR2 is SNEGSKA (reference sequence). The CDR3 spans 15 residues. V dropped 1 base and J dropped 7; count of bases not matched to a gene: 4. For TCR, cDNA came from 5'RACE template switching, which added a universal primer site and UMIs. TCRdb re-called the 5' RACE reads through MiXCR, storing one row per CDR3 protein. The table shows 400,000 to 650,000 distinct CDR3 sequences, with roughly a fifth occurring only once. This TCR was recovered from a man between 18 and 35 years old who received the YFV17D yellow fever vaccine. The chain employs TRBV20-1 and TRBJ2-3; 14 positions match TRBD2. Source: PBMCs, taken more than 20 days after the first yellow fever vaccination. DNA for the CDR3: TGCAGTGCTAGAGGGACTAGCGGGGGGTCAAATACGCAGTATTTT. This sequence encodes CSARGTSGGSNTQYF.